Below are 25 T cell receptor beta chains sequenced from a single sample in a study of technical replicates of blood from a few donors. Clones were read by immunoSEQ multiplex PCR, and TCRdb kept only the in-frame ones, dropping some. The sample includes nearly 70,000 clones, roughly 92% of them seen just once. What was sequenced was PBMCs. These receptors originate from a human donor in good health. Some clones in this sample may be carry-over from other donors' samples.

For the CDR3, the DNA is TGTGCCAGCAGTGGATCAGGCAGAAACAATGAGCAGTTCTTC. Protein product: CASSGSGRNNEQFF. The V gene is TRBV6-5, the J gene TRBJ2-1; D gene ambiguous. The CDR3 is 14 residues long. Germline CDR1 and CDR2: MNHEY and SVGAGI. Between the trimmed V and J ends, which lost 5 bases and 5 bases, there was a span of 13 bases.

V and J are TRBV11-2 and TRBJ2-1, with TRBD2 matching 9 bases. The germline V gene encodes CDR1 SGHAT and CDR2 FQNNGV. CDR3 length: 15 residues. J was trimmed by 6 bases and V by 5 bases; bases with no gene match: 8. CDR3: CASSVGGGRVNEQFF. CDR3 nucleotides: TGTGCCAGCAGCGTTGGGGGCGGGAGGGTCAATGAGCAGTTCTTC.

The chain links TRBV9 to TRBJ2-1; D not certain. The CDR3 is made up of 13 amino acids. V dropped 0 bases and J dropped 8 bases, with 9 bases sitting between them. Germline V CDR1 and CDR2: SGDLS, YYNGEE. CDR3 loop: CASSVGPPDEQFF. The DNA for the CDR3 is TGTGCCAGCAGCGTAGGGCCCCCTGATGAGCAGTTCTTC.

The table lists this clone with a count of one. The V and J genes are TRBV27 and TRBJ2-1; maybe TRBD1 (5 bases). Germline CDR1 is MNHEY and CDR2 is SMNVEV (reference sequence). The CDR3 loop spans 11 amino acids. With 2 bases removed from V and 10 bases from J, the gap between germline ends came to 6 bases. CDR3 in DNA: TGTGCCAGCAGTTTAGGGGCGGAGCAGTTCTTC. Its translation is CASSLGAEQFF.

The rearrangement links TRBV5-6 to TRBJ2-3; 9 nucleotides match TRBD2. The CDR3 runs to 16 residues. V was pared by 0 bases and J by 2 bases, with 4 bases of the junction left unmatched. CDR1 is SGHDT and CDR2 is YYEEEE in the germline V gene. CDR3 sequence reads: CASSLVTSGLTDTQYF. Written as DNA, the CDR3 is TGTGCCAGCAGCTTGGTTACTAGCGGGCTCACAGATACGCAGTATTTT.

The chain joins TRBV7-8 to TRBJ2-5; 14 bases align to TRBD2. Losses at the gene ends were 5 bases for V and 7 bases for J; bases not matched to a gene: 3. CDR1 and CDR2 (germline): SGHVS, FQNEAQ. The CDR3 runs 14 residues. The CDR3 here is CASSPGTSGGTQYF. CDR3 nucleotide sequence: TGTGCCAGCAGCCCAGGGACTAGCGGGGGGACCCAGTACTTC. The entire variable domain, with the rest obtained from reference TRBV7-8 and TRBJ2-5, is as follows: GAGVSQSPRYKVAKRGQDVALRCDPISGHVSLFWYQQALGQGPEFLTYFQNEAQLDKSGLPSDRFFAERPEGSVSTLKIQRTQQEDSAVYLCASSPGTSGGTQYFGPGTRLLVL.

The gene calls are TRBV7-6 and TRBJ2-3; 10 nucleotides match TRBD2. Germline CDR1 is SGHVS and CDR2 is FNYEAQ. The CDR3 consists of 17 residues. The V gene end was trimmed by 5 bases and the J gene end by 0 bases; junction bases not matched to a gene: 8. CDR3: CASSPMPSGGSTDTQYF. CDR3 sequence (DNA): TGTGCCAGCAGCCCTATGCCTAGCGGGGGAAGCACAGATACGCAGTATTTT. The full variable domain, completed using reference TRBV7-6 and TRBJ2-3, is GAGVSQSPRYKVTKRGQDVALRCDPISGHVSLYWYRQALGQGPEFLTYFNYEAQQDKSGLPNDRFSAERPEGSISTLTIQRTEQRDSAMYRCASSPMPSGGSTDTQYFGPGTRLTVL.

The rearrangement links TRBV4-2 to TRBJ2-1; D gene unclear. Trimming removed 0 bases at V and 4 bases at J, with 10 bases between. The CDR3 runs to 15 residues. The germline V gene encodes CDR1 LGHNA and CDR2 YNFKEQ. CDR3 sequence: CASSQEGPGYNEQFF. CDR3 coding DNA: TGTGCCAGCAGCCAAGAAGGTCCCGGGTACAATGAGCAGTTCTTC.

The J gene is TRBJ2-1, the V gene TRBV10-2, with a possible D match to TRBD2 (5 bases). This CDR3 spans 14 amino acids. The V gene lost 7 bases and the J gene lost 7 bases, with 17 bases spanning the gap. Germline V CDR1 and CDR2: WSHSY, SAAADI. The CDR3: CASTPATPGNEQFF. In nucleotides, the CDR3 is TGCGCCAGCACCCCGGCCACCCCGGGGAATGAGCAGTTCTTC.

The rearrangement uses TRBV6-1 and TRBJ1-1; D gene ambiguous. Germline CDR1 and CDR2: MNHNS and SASEGT. V was pared by 5 bases and J by 3 bases, with 13 bases between. This CDR3 spans 14 amino acids. The CDR3 DNA sequence: TGTGCCAGCAGTCCTTTGGGCAGAGACACTGAAGCTTTCTTT. Its translation: CASSPLGRDTEAFF.

The chain recombines TRBV4-3 with TRBJ2-5; maybe TRBD1 (6 bases). Trimming pared 0 bases from V and 7 bases from J, leaving 12 bases between. This CDR3 is built from 14 residues. From germline, CDR1 is LGHNA and CDR2 YSLEER. The CDR3 DNA sequence: TGCGCCAGCAGCCAAGATTGGACAGACAGGACCCAGTACTTC. Translated: CASSQDWTDRTQYF.

The chain joins TRBV27 to TRBJ2-1, with 7 bases identical to TRBD1. The length of the CDR3 is 16 residues. The V gene's germline CDR1 is MNHEY and CDR2 SMNVEV (reference sequence). The V gene end was trimmed by 6 bases and the J gene end by 4 bases; junction bases not matched to a gene: 12. CDR3 amino acids: CASSSDRVHNYNEQFF. The CDR3, as DNA: TGTGCCAGCAGCAGCGACAGGGTTCATAATTACAATGAGCAGTTCTTC.

This clone was picked up a small number of times. The gene calls are TRBV7-6 and TRBJ1-1, with a tentative D call TRBD1 (5 bases). The CDR3 totals 15 residues. V was trimmed by 5 bases and J by 4 bases, leaving 17 bases between them. Germline CDR1 is SGHVS and CDR2 is FNYEAQ. CDR3 loop: CASSPGGRLATEAFF. The CDR3 bases are TGTGCCAGCAGCCCCGGGGGACGGTTGGCCACTGAAGCTTTCTTT.

This clone came up once. V is TRBV4-3 and J is TRBJ2-7, with TRBD2 matching over 9 bases. The J segment lost 10 bases and the V segment lost 0 bases, leaving 7 bases of the junction unmatched. The germline V gene encodes CDR1 LGHNA and CDR2 YSLEER. The CDR3 runs 14 residues. Written as DNA, the CDR3 is TGCGCCAGCAGCCAAGAAATACTAGCGGGCCCTCAGTACTTC. Its protein product is CASSQEILAGPQYF.

This clone was found once. The rearrangement joins TRBV9 to TRBJ1-3; D possibly corresponds to TRBD1 (6 bases). Trimming pared 2 bases from V and 0 bases from J, leaving 9 bases between. This CDR3 has 15 amino acids. Germline-derived CDR1 and CDR2 are SGDLS and YYNGEE. The CDR3 DNA follows: TGTGCCAGCAGCGTGGACAGCTTCTCTGGAAACACCATATATTTT. This encodes CASSVDSFSGNTIYF.

The chain uses TRBV9 and TRBJ2-1; 8 nucleotides agree with TRBD1. Germline lookup yields CDR1 SGDLS and CDR2 YYNGEE. The CDR3 runs 16 residues. The V and J ends lost 4 bases and 0 bases, in that order; junction bases with no gene match: 6. CDR3 bases: TGTGCCAGCAGCACCCGACAGGGGAGCTCCTACAATGAGCAGTTCTTC. Amino acids: CASSTRQGSSYNEQFF.

The chain has TRBV7-8 and TRBJ2-7; tentative D call: TRBD2 (5 bases). The CDR3 runs 15 residues. Germline CDR1 SGHVS, CDR2 FQNEAQ. Trimming removed 1 base at V and 7 bases at J, with 17 bases between. The CDR3 coding sequence is TGTGCCAGCAGCTTAGTCGGCGGGCCCCGTTGGGAGCAGTACTTC. This codes for CASSLVGGPRWEQYF.

Turning to this clone: Germline and junction disagree at one end, which may indicate a read error. The chain couples TRBV5-4 to TRBJ2-7; 9 bases agree with TRBD2. CDR3 length: 14 residues. Germline V gene data show CDR1 as SGHNT and CDR2 as YYREEE (reference sequence). In DNA, the CDR3 is TGTGCCAGCAGCTTGGCCTCGGATAGCGGGGGTCCCATGTTC. Translation: CASSLASDSGGPMF.

The chain links TRBV7-2 to TRBJ1-2; D is ambiguous. V was clipped by 3 bases and J by 10 bases, with 30 bases between them. This CDR3 contains 18 residues. Germline-derived CDR1 and CDR2 are SGHTA and FQGNSA. The DNA for the CDR3 is TGTGCCAGCAGCTTGAGTTGGCTCTCGCTGGCGAGGGCCTTTGCCTACACCTTC. It yields the protein CASSLSWLSLARAFAYTF.

The rearrangement joins TRBV7-2 to TRBJ2-1; TRBD2 is a possible D gene (6 bases). The CDR3 is 15 residues long. Germline-derived CDR1 and CDR2 are SGHTA and FQGNSA. V lost 5 bases and J lost 4, with 15 bases in between. CDR3 in DNA: TGTGCCAGCAGCCAGTGGTCCGGGGGTTACAATGAGCAGTTCTTC. This translates into CASSQWSGGYNEQFF.

This chain connects TRBV7-9 to TRBJ1-5; 10 nucleotides align to TRBD1. Germline loops: CDR1 SEHNR, CDR2 FQNEAQ (reference sequence). J was trimmed by 3 bases and V by 5 bases; bases with no gene match: 4. CDR3 length: 15 residues. Here the CDR3 reads CASSGGQGYNQPQHF. CDR3 nucleotide sequence: TGTGCCAGCAGCGGGGGACAGGGGTACAATCAGCCCCAGCATTTT.

The DNA of the CDR3 is TGTGCCAGCAGCTTAGTCGGGGGGGCCTTCTACGAGCAGTACTTC. This codes for CASSLVGGAFYEQYF. The V and J genes are TRBV7-6 and TRBJ2-7; 8 bases align to TRBD2. From germline, CDR1 is SGHVS and CDR2 FNYEAQ. This CDR3 is 15 amino acids long. V lost 1 base to trimming and J lost 3 bases; unmatched junction nucleotides: 5.

The V gene is TRBV6-1, the J gene TRBJ2-3; TRBD2 aligns across 8 bases. Germline values: CDR1 MNHNS, CDR2 SASEGT. The V segment lost 3 bases and the J segment 4 bases; nucleotides outside the gene matches: 3. The CDR3 is made up of 14 amino acids. The CDR3 DNA reads TGTGCCAGCAGTGATCGGGGGGGCGCAGATACGCAGTATTTT. As protein: CASSDRGGADTQYF.

This chain links TRBV6-1 with TRBJ1-5, with D unclear. Germline CDR1 and CDR2: MNHNS and SASEGT. The CDR3 covers 14 residues. Deletions cut 7 bases from V and 0 bases from J, with 10 bases between. CDR3 bases: TGTGCCAGCATGGAAGCATATAGCAATCAGCCCCAGCATTTT. It encodes CASMEAYSNQPQHF.

In this sample, this clone turned up once. V gene TRBV7-3 combines with J gene TRBJ2-4, with 11 bases fitting TRBD2. V lost 5 bases and J lost 3; bases outside the gene matches: 3. The CDR3 spans 15 residues. Per germline, CDR1 SGHTA and CDR2 FQGTGA. In nucleotides, the CDR3 is TGTGCCAGCAGCCTAGCGGGAGGAGGCAAAAACATTCAGTACTTC. Amino acid sequence: CASSLAGGGKNIQYF.